This entry is about one T cell receptor (beta chain). The antigen this receptor binds is unknown. Qualities for individual bases were not recorded, and no much larger clone is one base off. V was cut back by 4 bases and J by 7 bases, leaving a gap of 20 bases between them. The CDR3 holds 16 amino acids from the cysteine to the phenylalanine. The entry retains the CDR3 DNA only, 48 bases that are in frame from base 1. The CDR1 and CDR2 encoded by the germline V gene are SGHDN and FVKESK. This entry belongs to a study of T cells in Graves' hyperthyroidism and ophthalmopathy (dated by TCRdb to about 2019). Broadly, across the study: Peripheral blood was collected at initial diagnosis, before any treatment. A discovery cohort of around 100 patients, 43 with Graves' ophthalmopathy and under 60 with stable Graves' hyperthyroidism, was used to find distinguishing TCR V-J signatures. Whether ophthalmopathy could be predicted prospectively was tested in an independent validation cohort made up of 18 to 20 hyperthyroidism patients plus 17 patients who later progressed to ophthalmopathy. The roughly 90 discovery patients were divided at random into training and test sets in a 7:3 ratio. Thyroid tissue and blood T-cell repertoires from six Graves' hyperthyroidism patients were also compared in the study. Once sampling was done, hyperthyroidism patients were given methimazole at a starting dose of 30 mg daily, whereas ophthalmopathy patients were given high-dose intravenous methylprednisolone. TCR Vbeta CDR3 sequencing of approximately 140 peripheral blood samples (under 45 ophthalmopathy, roughly 72 hyperthyroidism and about 17 progressor patients) is reported in the paper.

Study-level results and caveats: In validation, the model predicted progression to ophthalmopathy a median of roughly 6.2 months before onset, with about 67% sensitivity and about 75% specificity. A 13 V-J signature model separated ophthalmopathy from stable hyperthyroidism, with approximately 86% sensitivity and 81.08% specificity in cross-validation and 80%/75% in testing. Most expanded thyroid clonotypes (frequency above 0.001) were also detected in blood, suggesting blood repertoires may reflect thyroid immune responses. No statistical method was used to set the sample size in advance, and investigators knew the group allocation.

The TCR beta CDR3 regions were amplified from the RNA transcripts. The first round of RT-PCR for the TCR CDR3 was performed with the HTBI primer set and the Qiagen OneStep RT-PCR kit. A second multiplex PCR round built the libraries, followed by size selection and purification. Paired-end sequencing of the libraries was performed with 100 bp reads on an Illumina HiSeq2000. The study's processing was this. SOAPnuke was used to process the raw data, removing reads that contained adapters or uncalled bases, had a mean Phred below 15, or lacked an exact match to the constant primer or identifier. High-quality paired reads were merged with COPE v1.2.5, and unique nucleotide sequences were defined as clonotypes. MiTCR v1.1 was used to align the clonotypes against IMGT TRBV, TRBD and TRBJ reference segments. The analysis was restricted to V-J combinations with a frequency above 0.0001, which together covered just over 98% of the repertoires. The TCS score was defined as the ratio of F50 (clonal expansion) to E x V (chaos), calculated using BLOSUM62-based TCRdist between CDR3 peptides within each V-J. Welch's t-statistics and random forest reduced 500 to 550 V-J features to 13, which were used in a naive Bayes classifier (R e1071). TCRdb's own reprocessing of the public reads used fastp at Q25 and MiXCR and kept productive beta chains. Entries that share a CDR3 protein sequence are merged under the most common genes and DNA. These V and J calls are TCRdb output, not the study's own analysis. In this sample the table shows 600,000 or so distinct CDR3 sequences, about 14% of which occur a single time. The ten top clones hold approximately 13% of the sample.

Moderately to severely active disease, a Clinical Activity Score of at least 3, a NOSPECS grade of at least 4, and a duration under 3 months were present in ophthalmopathy patients. Any patient with an uncontrolled infection, another autoimmune disease, pregnancy or lactation was excluded. Diagnoses relied on clinical symptoms, serum thyroxine and TRAb, thyroid ultrasound and orbital computed tomography. Ficoll-Paque density gradient centrifugation was used to isolate PBMCs from 8.5 to 10 ml of fresh peripheral blood. Total RNA was extracted using Trizol reagent, and RNA quality was assessed on an Agilent 2100 Bioanalyzer.

The sequenced sample consisted of blood. This clonotype was obtained from a woman in her fifties or sixties with Graves' ophthalmopathy. The chain employs TRBV14 and TRBJ2-1; the D segment cannot be called with confidence. The nucleotides read TGTGCCAGCAGCCTGATTCCAGCTGGGAATGGGAATGAGCAGTTCTTC. This translates into CASSLIPAGNGNEQFF.